Presented here are 17 T cell receptor beta chains from one specimen sequenced in a study of T cells in Graves' hyperthyroidism and ophthalmopathy. Amplified TCR beta CDR3 regions came from RNA transcripts. The HTBI primer set was used in a first-round RT-PCR of the TCR CDR3. In TCRdb, the multiplex PCR reads were re-called with MiXCR into one record per CDR3 protein. This table has approximately 360,000 distinct CDR3 sequences, less than 20% appearing once. Sample: blood. These receptor sequences come from a woman aged 18-29 years with Graves' hyperthyroidism that later progressed to Graves' ophthalmopathy.

This clonotype showed up just a few times. V and J are TRBV6-2 or TRBV6-3 and TRBJ2-1; D gene uncertain. V lost 4 bases, J lost 10 bases, and 14 bases lay in between. The V gene's germline CDR1 is MNHEY and CDR2 SVGEGT. This CDR3 is 13 amino acids long. The CDR3 is CASSFLRASEQFF. The CDR3 nucleotides are TGTGCCAGCAGTTTTCTAAGAGCGTCCGAGCAGTTCTTC.

This clonotype has ten or more counts. The CDR3 region has the DNA TGTGCCAGCATTCAGCTAGCGGGAGATCATGAGCAGTTCTTC. Protein product: CASIQLAGDHEQFF. The genes are TRBV2 and TRBJ2-1, with TRBD2 matching 10 bases. Germline V gene data show CDR1 as SNHLY and CDR2 as FYNNEI. This CDR3 is 14 amino acids long. The V and J ends lost 7 bases and 8 bases, in that order; junction bases with no gene match: 8.

This chain joins TRBV5-1 and TRBJ2-1, with TRBD2 as a possible D gene (6 bases). Germline CDR1 SGHRS, CDR2 YFSETQ. This CDR3 comprises 14 residues. V lost 4 bases and J lost 7, with 15 bases in between. The CDR3 spells CASSDGGGWNEQFF. CDR3 nucleotides: TGCGCCAGCAGCGACGGTGGGGGGTGGAATGAGCAGTTCTTC. The variable domain in full, completed from reference TRBV5-1 and TRBJ2-1, reads KAGVTQTPRYLIKTRGQQVTLSCSPISGHRSVSWYQQTPGQGLQFLFEYFSETQRNKGNFPGRFSGRQFSNSRSEMNVSTLELGDSALYLCASSDGGGWNEQFFGPGTRLTVL.

This clonotype was observed many times. The J gene is TRBJ1-2, the V gene TRBV20-1, with no clear D. V was clipped by 5 bases and J by 4 bases, with 11 bases between them. Germline assignment: CDR1 DFQATT and CDR2 SNEGSKA (reference sequence). The CDR3 consists of 12 residues. Here the CDR3 reads CSAPDGGYGYTF. Written as DNA, the CDR3 is TGCAGTGCTCCGGACGGTGGCTATGGCTACACCTTC.

This clonotype was counted many times. This chain links TRBV3-1 with TRBJ2-1, with TRBD1 matching over 7 bases. Germline CDR1 LGHDT, CDR2 YNNKEL (reference sequence). The CDR3 loop spans 17 amino acids. The trim removed 5 bases at V and 0 bases at J, leaving 10 bases unmatched. Here the CDR3 DNA reads TGTGCCAGCAGCACGTCCCTGGGACAGAGCTCCTACAATGAGCAGTTCTTC. Translation: CASSTSLGQSSYNEQFF.

In its sample, this clonotype was seen many times. The chain employs TRBV2 and TRBJ2-4; 13 bases agree with TRBD2. The CDR3 contains 17 residues. The junction had 6 bases not matched to a gene; V was cut back by 5 bases and J by 2 bases. Germline V gene data show CDR1 as SNHLY and CDR2 as FYNNEI. The CDR3 region is CASSLSGTSGTKNIQYF. The CDR3 bases are TGTGCCAGCAGTCTCTCCGGGACTAGCGGGACCAAAAACATTCAGTACTTC.

This clonotype was recorded at least ten times. The chain is built from TRBV5-1 and TRBJ1-4; D remains ambiguous. Trimming left V 4 bases short and J 5 bases short, with 15 bases between. Germline V lookup: CDR1 SGHRS, CDR2 YFSETQ. The CDR3 is 15 amino acids. DNA for the CDR3: TGCGCCAGCAGCCATGGAATGGGTGGAAATGAAAAACTGTTTTTT. Protein sequence: CASSHGMGGNEKLFF.

The chain recombines TRBV12-3 or TRBV12-4 with TRBJ2-1, with TRBD2 as a possible D gene (6 bases). V was pared by 8 bases and J by 4 bases, with 15 bases between. The CDR3 extends over 14 amino acids. The CDR3 DNA follows: TGTGCCAGCGGGGAAACGGGACTTTACAATGAGCAGTTCTTC. This encodes CASGETGLYNEQFF.

This clonotype was found many times. This sequence joins TRBV12-3 or TRBV12-4 and TRBJ2-3; D is perhaps TRBD1 (5 bases). The CDR3 runs to 11 residues. Trimming took off 1 base at V and 13 bases at J, with 9 bases between the two ends. The chain's CDR3 is CASSLGGAEYF. CDR3 in DNA: TGTGCCAGCAGTTTAGGGGGCGCAGAGTATTTT.

V gene TRBV5-6 combines with J gene TRBJ1-2; D is undetermined. The CDR3 covers 17 residues. In germline, CDR1 is SGHDT, CDR2 YYEEEE. The V end was cut by 1 base, the J end by 1 base, with 17 bases between. The CDR3 reads CASSLFPDQIVNYGYTF. The CDR3 DNA reads as TGTGCCAGCAGCTTGTTCCCAGACCAGATTGTTAACTATGGCTACACCTTC.

This clonotype showed up many times. This chain uses TRBV5-8 with TRBJ2-1; 9 bases line up with TRBD2. Per germline, CDR1 SGHTS and CDR2 YDEGEE. V was clipped by 4 bases and J by 8 bases; unmatched bases: 10. The CDR3 has 15 residues. CDR3 DNA sequence: TGTGCCAGCAGCCCATTAGCGGGAGCTGAATATGAGCAGTTCTTC. Translation gives CASSPLAGAEYEQFF.

This clonotype was seen repeatedly, ten times or more. The chain links TRBV20-1 to TRBJ2-7, with TRBD2 matching over 10 bases. The germline CDR1 and CDR2 sequences are DFQATT and SNEGSKA (reference sequence). This CDR3 has 12 amino acids. V lost 6 bases and J lost 6; bases outside the gene matches: 5. The CDR3 nucleotides read TGCAGTGCCCGAGCGGGAGGGTCCGAGCAGTACTTC. Translated, it gives CSARAGGSEQYF.

This sequence joins TRBV9 and TRBJ2-1; 7 bases line up with TRBD2. The germline V gene has CDR1 SGDLS and CDR2 YYNGEE. V was clipped by 2 bases and J by 1 base; unmatched bases: 6. The length of the CDR3 is 16 residues. CDR3 nucleotide sequence: TGTGCCAGCAGCGTTAGAGCGGGGTTTTCCTACAATGAGCAGTTCTTC. Translating it yields CASSVRAGFSYNEQFF.

This clonotype came up many times. The genes are TRBV27 and TRBJ2-7, with 7 bases lining up with TRBD2. Losses at the gene ends were 8 bases for V and 6 bases for J; bases not matched to a gene: 16. Germline V gene lookup returns CDR1 MNHEY and CDR2 SMNVEV (reference sequence). This CDR3 spans 15 amino acids. CDR3 residues: CASGPMAGVSGEQYF. The CDR3, as DNA: TGTGCCAGCGGCCCGATGGCGGGAGTTTCGGGCGAGCAGTACTTC.

Ten or more counts support this clonotype. The genes are TRBV28 and TRBJ2-7; TRBD1 aligns across 9 bases. Germline-derived CDR1 and CDR2 are MDHEN and SYDVKM. The CDR3 is made up of 15 amino acids. The junction had 5 bases not matched to a gene; V was cut back by 5 bases and J by 0 bases. The CDR3, as DNA: TGTGCCAGCAGTCCCGGGACAGGGCACTCCTACGAGCAGTACTTC. It translates to CASSPGTGHSYEQYF.

This clonotype was observed many times. V usage is TRBV28 and J usage is TRBJ2-2; D gene unclear. Germline V gene data show CDR1 as MDHEN and CDR2 as SYDVKM. There are 14 residues in the CDR3. V lost 5 bases, J lost 4 bases, and 11 bases lay in between. In DNA, the CDR3 is TGTGCCAGCAGTCACCCATCATCCACCGGGGAGCTGTTTTTT. This translates into CASSHPSSTGELFF.

At least ten counts were recorded for this clonotype. The chain links TRBV29-1 to TRBJ2-3; perhaps TRBD1 as D (5 bases). CDR3 length: 16 amino acids. The germline CDR1 and CDR2 sequences are SQVTM and ANQGSEA. Trimming removed 2 bases at V and 1 base at J, with 16 bases between. The CDR3 protein is CSVERWGKDGTDTQYF. The CDR3 DNA is TGCAGCGTTGAAAGATGGGGCAAGGATGGCACAGATACGCAGTATTTT.